A single TCR beta chain is shown here with its context. TCR beta CDR3 regions were amplified from RNA transcripts. Initially, a first-round RT-PCR of the TCR CDR3 employed the HTBI primer set. TCRdb independently ran MiXCR on the multiplex PCR reads; one entry per CDR3 protein. The sample includes roughly 570,000 distinct CDR3 sequences, around 45% of them seen just once. This record comes from a study of T cells in Graves' hyperthyroidism and ophthalmopathy. The CDR3 is 13 residues long. Trimming removed 0 bases at V and 6 bases at J, with 6 bases between. The germline V gene has CDR1 SGHAT and CDR2 FQNNGV.

The sample consisted of peripheral blood or thyroid tissue (not recorded which). The source of this sequence is an adult woman with Graves' disease, either hyperthyroidism or ophthalmopathy (not recorded which). J is TRBJ1-5 and V is TRBV11-2; D remains ambiguous. This chain's CDR3 is CASSLDGRQPQHF. The CDR3 region has the DNA TGTGCCAGCAGCTTAGATGGACGTCAGCCCCAGCATTTT. Filled out from reference TRBV11-2 and TRBJ1-5, the complete variable domain reads EAGVAQSPRYKIIEKRQSVAFWCNPISGHATLYWYQQILGQGPKLLIQFQNNGVVDDSQLPKDRFSAERLKGVDSTLKIQPAKLEDSAVYLCASSLDGRQPQHFGDGTRLSIL.